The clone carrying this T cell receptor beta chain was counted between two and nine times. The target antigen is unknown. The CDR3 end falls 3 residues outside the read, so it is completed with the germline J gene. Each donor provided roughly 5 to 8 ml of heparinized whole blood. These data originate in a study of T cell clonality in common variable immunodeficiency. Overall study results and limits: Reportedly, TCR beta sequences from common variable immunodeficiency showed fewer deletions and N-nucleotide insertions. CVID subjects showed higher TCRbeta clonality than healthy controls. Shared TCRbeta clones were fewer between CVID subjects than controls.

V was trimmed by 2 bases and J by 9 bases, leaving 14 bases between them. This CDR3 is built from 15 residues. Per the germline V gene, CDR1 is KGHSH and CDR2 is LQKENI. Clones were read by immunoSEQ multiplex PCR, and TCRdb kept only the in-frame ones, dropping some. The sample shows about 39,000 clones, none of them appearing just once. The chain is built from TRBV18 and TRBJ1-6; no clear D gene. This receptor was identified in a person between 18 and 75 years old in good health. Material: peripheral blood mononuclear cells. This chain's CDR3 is CASSPMEGGGSPLHF. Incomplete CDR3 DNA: TGTGCCAGCTCACCAATGGAGGGTGGTGGTTCACCC. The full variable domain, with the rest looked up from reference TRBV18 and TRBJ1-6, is NAGVMQNPRHLVRRRGQEARLRCSPMKGHSHVYWYRQLPEEGLKFMVYLQKENIIDESGMPKERFSAEFPKEGPSILRIQQVVRGDSAAYFCASSPMEGGGSPLHFGNGTRLTVT.